The 24 T cell receptor beta chains listed next were all sequenced from one sample in a study of Ad26.COV2.S vaccination and SARS-CoV-2 variants. Stated treatment: about 20 received Ad26.COV2.S at low or high dose, single or two shots; several received placebo; per-sample allocation not given. Following the first vaccine or placebo injection, samples were taken on day 63. Sequencing used immunoSEQ multiplex PCR; TCRdb keeps in-frame clones, though not all of them. The table has about 350,000 clones, around 84% seen once. The input for sequencing was peripheral blood, taken in a trial of Ad26.COV2.S vaccine versus placebo. The origin of the receptors is a person aged 18-60 years who received the Ad26.COV2.S COVID-19 vaccine or a placebo.

The V gene is TRBV28, the J gene TRBJ2-7; weak D call: TRBD1 (5 bases). CDR1 and CDR2 from the germline V gene are MDHEN and SYDVKM. The CDR3 runs 13 residues. V lost 6 bases, J lost 2 bases, and 11 bases lay in between. CDR3 sequence reads: CASRMTVPYEQYF. CDR3 DNA: TGTGCCAGCAGAATGACAGTCCCCTACGAGCAGTACTTC.

The V gene is TRBV10-2, the J gene TRBJ1-1, with D uncertain. V lost 6 bases and J 0 bases, leaving 5 bases between the germline ends. This CDR3 has 12 residues. Looked up from germline, CDR1 is WSHSY and CDR2 is SAAADI. The CDR3 nucleotides read TGCGCCAGCAGGCGAGTGAACACTGAAGCTTTCTTT. This gives the protein CASRRVNTEAFF.

V usage is TRBV5-1 and J usage is TRBJ1-2; tentative D call: TRBD1 (5 bases). Germline V lookup: CDR1 SGHRS, CDR2 YFSETQ. The CDR3 loop spans 15 amino acids. With 0 bases removed from V and 3 bases from J, the gap between germline ends came to 12 bases. Here the CDR3 reads CASSLAPGADYGYTF. As DNA, the CDR3 is TGCGCCAGCAGCTTGGCTCCCGGGGCCGACTATGGCTACACCTTC.

This rearrangement joins TRBV28 to TRBJ1-2; maybe TRBD1 (5 bases). From germline, CDR1 is MDHEN and CDR2 SYDVKM. V was shortened by 8 bases and J by 4 bases, with 11 bases between the two germline ends. The CDR3 length is 12 residues. The CDR3 reads CASRSTGYGYTF. The DNA for the CDR3 is TGTGCCAGCCGAAGCACAGGCTATGGCTACACCTTC.

This clone showed up just a few times. This sample also contains other DNA sequences that code for the same CDR3. The chain carries TRBV12-3 or TRBV12-4 and TRBJ2-5; D remains ambiguous. The CDR3 covers 11 residues. V was shortened by 5 bases and J by 1 base, with 2 bases between the two germline ends. This CDR3 is CASSLQETQYF. In nucleotides, the CDR3 is TGTGCCAGCAGTCTCCAAGAGACCCAGTACTTC.

The chain combines TRBV19 with TRBJ2-1; 7 bases agree with TRBD2. V shed 6 bases and J 10 bases; nucleotides not matched to a gene: 12. The length of the CDR3 is 14 residues. The germline gives CDR1 LNHDA, CDR2 SQIVND (reference sequence). CDR3 region: CASRWTRSAGEQFF. In DNA, the CDR3 is TGTGCCAGTAGGTGGACTAGGTCGGCGGGGGAGCAGTTCTTC.

The rearrangement joins TRBV5-1 to TRBJ1-1, with 8 bases matching TRBD1. CDR1 is SGHRS, CDR2 YFSETQ, per germline. The CDR3 extends over 14 amino acids. V lost 6 bases and J lost 1; bases outside the gene matches: 5. The CDR3: CASKNQGANTEAFF. The CDR3 DNA sequence: TGCGCCAGCAAGAACCAGGGGGCGAACACTGAAGCTTTCTTT.

The rearrangement joins TRBV4-1 to TRBJ2-2; D is undetermined. The V end was cut by 3 bases, the J end by 5 bases, with 4 bases between. Germline values: CDR1 MGHRA, CDR2 YSYEKL. The CDR3 runs to 12 residues. Here the CDR3 reads CASSQITGELFF. The CDR3 DNA reads as TGCGCCAGCAGCCAGATAACCGGGGAGCTGTTTTTT.

Details on this clone: The sample has other DNA sequences that encode this CDR3 too. This chain joins TRBV9 and TRBJ1-5; D gene unclear. CDR3 length equals 14 residues. CDR1 is SGDLS and CDR2 is YYNGEE in the germline V gene. The V gene lost 2 bases and the J gene lost 1 base, with 7 bases spanning the gap. As DNA, the CDR3 is TGTGCCAGCAGCGTCGGACCGAGCAATCAGCCCCAGCATTTT. Encoded protein: CASSVGPSNQPQHF. Full variable domain (missing parts from reference TRBV9 and TRBJ1-5): DSGVTQTPKHLITATGQRVTLRCSPRSGDLSVYWYQQSLDQGLQFLIQYYNGEERAKGNILERFSAQQFPDLHSELNLSSLELGDSALYFCASSVGPSNQPQHFGDGTRLSIL.

This clone was found once. This chain uses TRBV28 with TRBJ1-6; D might be TRBD1 (5 bases). V was shortened by 2 bases and J by 10 bases, with 12 bases between the two germline ends. The V gene's germline CDR1 is MDHEN and CDR2 SYDVKM. This CDR3 spans 14 amino acids. As DNA, the CDR3 is TGTGCCAGCAGTTTAACCAGGGCTCGGTCACCCCTCCACTTT. The encoded protein is CASSLTRARSPLHF. Full variable domain (rest looked up from reference TRBV28 and TRBJ1-6): DVKVTQSSRYLVKRTGEKVFLECVQDMDHENMFWYRQDPGLGLRLIYFSYDVKMKEKGDIPEGYSVSREKKERFSLILESASTNQTSMYLCASSLTRARSPLHFGNGTRLTVT.

This clone appeared a single time. The V and J genes are TRBV18 and TRBJ2-5, with 10 bases aligning to TRBD2. V shed 3 bases, J shed 6 bases, and the junction held 10 bases outside the gene matches. CDR1 is KGHSH and CDR2 is LQKENI in the germline V gene. CDR3 length equals 16 residues. The CDR3 DNA reads TGTGCCAGCTCACCCCCCCGCCTAGCGGGGGCAAAGACCCAGTACTTC. This translates into CASSPPRLAGAKTQYF.

This chain uses TRBV27 with TRBJ1-2; the D is unclear. Germline V CDR1 and CDR2: MNHEY, SMNVEV (reference sequence). Trimming pared 6 bases from V and 4 bases from J, leaving 18 bases between. CDR3 length: 15 residues. The CDR3: CASRQVGHGAYGYTF. CDR3 nucleotide sequence: TGTGCCAGCAGGCAAGTCGGGCACGGCGCCTATGGCTACACCTTC.

The chain combines TRBV6-2 or TRBV6-3 with TRBJ2-2, with TRBD1 matching over 7 bases. Germline V gene data show CDR1 as MNHEY and CDR2 as SVGEGT. V lost 6 bases and J lost 6; bases outside the gene matches: 10. The CDR3 consists of 15 residues. CDR3 in DNA: TGTGCCAGCAGCCAAAACAGGGGAAACGCCGGGGAGCTGTTTTTT. Amino acids: CASSQNRGNAGELFF.

The genes are TRBV6-5 and TRBJ2-2; 8 nucleotides align to TRBD1. V lost 6 bases to trimming and J lost 6 bases; unmatched junction nucleotides: 9. This CDR3 has 15 residues. The germline CDR1 and CDR2 sequences are MNHEY and SVGAGI. CDR3 bases: TGTGCCAGCAGGCGCACAGGGGGTCGGGCCGGGGAGCTGTTTTTT. Translation gives CASRRTGGRAGELFF.

This chain uses TRBV7-9 with TRBJ2-3, with D unresolved. Germline CDR1 SEHNR, CDR2 FQNEAQ (reference sequence). The CDR3 covers 17 residues. Between the trimmed V and J ends, which lost 10 bases and 3 bases, there was a span of 26 bases. The CDR3 DNA sequence: TGTGCCACCCTAAAATCAGTTGCGAGAGGAATAACAGATACGCAGTATTTT. Its protein product is CATLKSVARGITDTQYF.

About this clone itself: Other nucleotide sequences from this sample produce the same CDR3. The chain carries TRBV30 and TRBJ2-3, with D possibly being TRBD2 (6 bases). This CDR3 has 14 amino acids. V was trimmed by 1 base and J by 0 bases, leaving 8 bases between them. Germline values: CDR1 GTSNPN, CDR2 SVGIG (reference sequence). CDR3 amino acids: CAWSAGVSTDTQYF. CDR3 DNA: TGTGCCTGGAGTGCGGGAGTAAGCACAGATACGCAGTATTTT.

This chain links TRBV4-3 with TRBJ1-2, with no clear D. The CDR3 runs to 15 residues. V lost 4 bases to trimming and J lost 1 base, with 13 bases between them. In germline, CDR1 is LGHNA, CDR2 YSLEER. For the CDR3, the DNA is TGCGCCAGCAGCCCGGGTGGCGGATTTAACTATGGCTACACCTTC. This sequence encodes CASSPGGGFNYGYTF.

V and J are TRBV6-5 and TRBJ2-3; no clear D. Germline CDR1 and CDR2: MNHEY and SVGAGI. The CDR3 has 14 amino acids. V was trimmed by 2 bases and J by 4 bases, leaving 10 bases between them. CDR3 sequence reads: CASSYGPPPDTQYF. CDR3 DNA: TGTGCCAGCAGTTACGGGCCGCCCCCAGATACGCAGTATTTT.

The V and J genes are TRBV3-1 (or the pseudogene TRBV3-2) and TRBJ1-2, with a possible D match to TRBD1 (5 bases). The CDR3 runs 14 residues. CDR1 is LGHDT, CDR2 YNNKEL, per germline (reference sequence). Trimming took off 1 base at V and 0 bases at J, with 6 bases between the two ends. CDR3 nucleotides: TGTGCCAGCAGCCAAGGAGGGGCTAACTATGGCTACACCTTC. Residues: CASSQGGANYGYTF.

The chain carries TRBV15 and TRBJ2-1, with D perhaps TRBD1 (5 bases). Germline V gene sequence: CDR1 LNHNV, CDR2 YYDKDF (reference sequence). The CDR3 sequence is 13 residues long. Between the trimmed V and J ends, which lost 8 bases and 4 bases, there was a span of 12 bases. The CDR3 reads CATGAVLYNEQFF. The CDR3 bases are TGTGCCACCGGGGCAGTATTATACAATGAGCAGTTCTTC.

Of note for this clone: Other DNA variants within this sample encode the same CDR3. The chain recombines TRBV28 with TRBJ2-7; no reliable D call. CDR3 length: 14 amino acids. Trimming shortened V by 4 bases and J by 1 base, and 11 bases separated the two germline ends. Germline CDR1 and CDR2: MDHEN and SYDVKM. The CDR3 sequence: CASSSPGRSYEQYF. CDR3 nucleotides: TGTGCCAGCAGTTCCCCGGGCCGATCCTACGAGCAGTACTTC.

V gene TRBV18 combines with J gene TRBJ1-1; no reliable D call. V lost 3 bases and J lost 1, with 12 bases in between. CDR3 length: 15 residues. The V gene's germline CDR1 is KGHSH and CDR2 LQKENI. The CDR3 protein is CASSPEIQANTEAFF. In nucleotides, the CDR3 is TGTGCCAGCTCACCGGAGATCCAGGCGAACACTGAAGCTTTCTTT.

The chain has TRBV6-6 and TRBJ1-1, with 7 bases matching TRBD1. The CDR3 is 16 residues long. V shed 6 bases and J 1 base; nucleotides not matched to a gene: 11. The germline V gene has CDR1 MNHNY and CDR2 SVGAGI (reference sequence). CDR3 region: CASRDYRDRQNTEAFF. The CDR3 nucleotides are TGTGCCAGCAGGGACTACCGGGACAGACAGAACACTGAAGCTTTCTTT.

The V call is TRBV7-9, the J call TRBJ1-5, with unresolved D. Between the trimmed V and J ends, which lost 0 bases and 4 bases, there was a span of 10 bases. Germline assignment: CDR1 SEHNR and CDR2 FQNEAQ (reference sequence). The CDR3 spans 15 residues. The CDR3 DNA sequence: TGTGCCAGCAGCTTAGCGGGGAACCAAAATCAGCCCCAGCATTTT. It encodes CASSLAGNQNQPQHF. Variable domain in full (rest from reference TRBV7-9 and TRBJ1-5): DTGVSQNPRHKITKRGQNVTFRCDPISEHNRLYWYRQTLGQGPEFLTYFQNEAQLEKSRLLSDRFSAERPKGSFSTLEIQRTEQGDSAMYLCASSLAGNQNQPQHFGDGTRLSIL.